This paragraph covers one T cell receptor (beta chain) sequence. The CDR3 is cut off 3 residues early in the read; its end comes from the germline J gene. V was shortened by 6 bases and J by 7 bases, with 10 bases between the two germline ends. In germline, CDR1 is MDHEN, CDR2 SYDVKM. The CDR3 runs 13 residues. The entry originates in a study of T cells in women clearing cervical HPV infection. Study context: Case blood was drawn a median approximately 150 days after lesion detection.

Generated by immunoSEQ multiplex PCR, the TCRdb table keeps only in-frame clones and is missing some. This sample carries around 30,000 clones, with around 6.8% going to the ten biggest clones. The sequenced material came from blood buffy coat. The origin of this receptor is a woman aged 18 to 75 with a cervical HPV16 infection that either progressed to CIN3+ or cleared (not recorded which). V and J are TRBV28 and TRBJ1-6; D uncertain. The sequenced part of the CDR3 DNA is TGTGCCAGCAGCCGAAACTGGAATTCACCC. It specifies CASSRNWNSP. The whole CDR3 protein reads CASSRNWNSPLHF. Based on the CDR3 plus reference TRBV28 and TRBJ1-6, the full variable domain is DVKVTQSSRYLVKRTGEKVFLECVQDMDHENMFWYRQDPGLGLRLIYFSYDVKMKEKGDIPEGYSVSREKKERFSLILESASTNQTSMYLCASSRNWNSPLHFGNGTRLTVT.